This entry concerns a single T cell receptor (beta chain). Its target is unknown. Germline CDR1 is MNHEY and CDR2 is SMNVEV (reference sequence). The CDR3 runs to 14 residues. V gave up 4 bases and J gave up 3 bases; unmatched junction bases: 4. Sequencing used immunoSEQ multiplex PCR; TCRdb keeps in-frame clones, though not all of them. The repertoire holds around 1,800 clones, with over 85% as singletons. This sample is drawn from a study of T cell therapy after organ transplantation. On the study more broadly: About 85% of the ten patients were clinical responders. CMV-specific T cells, median 1.92 x 10^8, were given as 2 to 6 intravenous infusions.

Study-wide findings and caveats: CD8 clonality fold change after therapy inversely tracked pretherapy clonality. Post-therapy reconstitution appeared to include transferred and endogenous clonotypes.

The sample's time point: 20-29 weeks after completion of therapy. The receptor was isolated from a human patient who had received a solid organ transplant and had CMV disease. The graft donor may have given rise to some T cells. The sample was CD8+ T cells from blood, taken after autologous CMV-specific T cell therapy. The chain links TRBV27 to TRBJ1-1, with 8 bases that match TRBD1. CDR3 DNA sequence: TGTGCCAGCAGTTACAGGGGGAGTTACACTGAAGCTTTCTTT. Amino acids: CASSYRGSYTEAFF.